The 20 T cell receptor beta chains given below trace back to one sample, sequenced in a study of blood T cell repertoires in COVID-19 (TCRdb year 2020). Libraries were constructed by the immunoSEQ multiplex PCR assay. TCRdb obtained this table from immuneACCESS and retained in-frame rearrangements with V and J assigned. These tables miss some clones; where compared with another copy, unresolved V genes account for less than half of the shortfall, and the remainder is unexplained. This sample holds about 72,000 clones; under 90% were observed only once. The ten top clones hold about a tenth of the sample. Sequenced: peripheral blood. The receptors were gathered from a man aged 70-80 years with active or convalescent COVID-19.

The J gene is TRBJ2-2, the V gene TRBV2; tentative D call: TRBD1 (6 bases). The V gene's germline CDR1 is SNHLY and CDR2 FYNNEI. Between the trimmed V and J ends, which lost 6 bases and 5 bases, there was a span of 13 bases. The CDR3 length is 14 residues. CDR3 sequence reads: CASRGHPGTGELFF. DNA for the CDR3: TGTGCCAGCAGGGGACATCCGGGGACCGGGGAGCTGTTTTTT. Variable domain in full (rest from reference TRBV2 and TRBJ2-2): EPEVTQTPSHQVTQMGQEVILRCVPISNHLYFYWYRQILGQKVEFLVSFYNNEISEKSEIFDDQFSVERPDGSNFTLKIRSTKLEDSAMYFCASRGHPGTGELFFGEGSRLTVL.

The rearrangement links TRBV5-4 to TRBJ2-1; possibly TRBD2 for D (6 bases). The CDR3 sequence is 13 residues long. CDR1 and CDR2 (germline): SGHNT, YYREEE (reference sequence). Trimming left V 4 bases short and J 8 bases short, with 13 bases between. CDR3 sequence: CASSTGPGDEQFF. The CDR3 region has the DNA TGTGCCAGCAGCACGGGACCGGGGGATGAGCAGTTCTTC.

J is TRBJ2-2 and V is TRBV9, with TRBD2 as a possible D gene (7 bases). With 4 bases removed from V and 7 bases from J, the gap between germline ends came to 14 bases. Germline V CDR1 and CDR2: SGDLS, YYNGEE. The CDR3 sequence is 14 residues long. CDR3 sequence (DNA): TGTGCCAGCAGCCCCCGGGGAGGGGGCGGGGAGCTGTTTTTT. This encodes CASSPRGGGGELFF.

The CDR3 sequence is CASSLSHQLAETQYF. The CDR3 DNA sequence: TGCGCCAGCAGCTTGTCCCATCAGTTGGCAGAGACCCAGTACTTC. The rearrangement links TRBV5-1 to TRBJ2-5; D gene ambiguous. Germline values: CDR1 SGHRS, CDR2 YFSETQ. Trimming took off 1 base at V and 4 bases at J, with 14 bases between the two ends. There are 15 residues in the CDR3. Drawing the rest from reference TRBV5-1 and TRBJ2-5, the complete variable domain is KAGVTQTPRYLIKTRGQQVTLSCSPISGHRSVSWYQQTPGQGLQFLFEYFSETQRNKGNFPGRFSGRQFSNSRSEMNVSTLELGDSALYLCASSLSHQLAETQYFGPGTRLLVL.

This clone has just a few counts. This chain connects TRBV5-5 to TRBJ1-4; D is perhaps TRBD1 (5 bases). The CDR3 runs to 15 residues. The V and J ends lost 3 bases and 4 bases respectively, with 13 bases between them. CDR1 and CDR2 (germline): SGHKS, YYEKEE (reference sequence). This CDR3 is CASSYHRGVNEKLFF. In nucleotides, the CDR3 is TGTGCCAGCAGCTATCACCGGGGGGTTAATGAAAAACTGTTTTTT.

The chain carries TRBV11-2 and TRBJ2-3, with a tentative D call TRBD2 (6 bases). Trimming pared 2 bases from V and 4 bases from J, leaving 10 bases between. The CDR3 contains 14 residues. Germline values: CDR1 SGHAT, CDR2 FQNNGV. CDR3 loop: CASSLRIAADTQYF. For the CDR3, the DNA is TGTGCCAGCAGCTTACGTATAGCGGCAGATACGCAGTATTTT.

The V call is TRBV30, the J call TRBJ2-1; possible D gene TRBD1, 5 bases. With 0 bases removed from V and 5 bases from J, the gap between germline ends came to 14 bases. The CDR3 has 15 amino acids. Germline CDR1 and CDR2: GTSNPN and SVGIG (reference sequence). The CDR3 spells CAWSVRGVVHNEQFF. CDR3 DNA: TGTGCCTGGAGTGTAAGGGGTGTGGTGCACAATGAGCAGTTCTTC.

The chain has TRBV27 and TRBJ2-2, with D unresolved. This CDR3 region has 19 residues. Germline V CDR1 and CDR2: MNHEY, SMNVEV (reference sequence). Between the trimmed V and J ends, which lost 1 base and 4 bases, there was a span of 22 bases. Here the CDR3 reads CASSLFRQRLPRSTGELFF. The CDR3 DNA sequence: TGTGCCAGCAGTTTATTTAGACAACGCTTACCTCGAAGCACCGGGGAGCTGTTTTTT.

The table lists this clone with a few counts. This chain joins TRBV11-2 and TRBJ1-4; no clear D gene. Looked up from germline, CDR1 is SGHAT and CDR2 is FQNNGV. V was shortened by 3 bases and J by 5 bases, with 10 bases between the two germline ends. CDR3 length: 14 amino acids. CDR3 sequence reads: CASSLGGSNEKLFF. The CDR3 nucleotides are TGTGCCAGCAGCTTGGGAGGGTCCAATGAAAAACTGTTTTTT.

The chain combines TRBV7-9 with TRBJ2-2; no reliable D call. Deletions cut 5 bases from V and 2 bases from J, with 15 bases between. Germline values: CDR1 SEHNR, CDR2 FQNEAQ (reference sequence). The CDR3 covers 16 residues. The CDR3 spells CASSTPVVSNTGELFF. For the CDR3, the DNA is TGTGCCAGCAGCACCCCGGTCGTCTCCAACACCGGGGAGCTGTTTTTT.

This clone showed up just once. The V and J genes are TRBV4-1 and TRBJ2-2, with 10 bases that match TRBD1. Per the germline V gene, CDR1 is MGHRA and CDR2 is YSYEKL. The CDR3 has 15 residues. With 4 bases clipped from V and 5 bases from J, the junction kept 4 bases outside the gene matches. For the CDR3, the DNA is TGCGCCAGCAGCCGAAGGACAGGGGGGACCGGGGAGCTGTTTTTT. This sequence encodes CASSRRTGGTGELFF.

The CDR3 nucleotides are TGTGCCAGCAGTTGGGCCGGGACTAGCGGGGAGCAGTTCTTC. It is translated as CASSWAGTSGEQFF. This rearrangement joins TRBV28 to TRBJ2-1; 12 bases align to TRBD2. Per germline, CDR1 MDHEN and CDR2 SYDVKM. The CDR3 extends over 14 amino acids. Unmatched junction bases numbered 5, after V lost 4 bases and J lost 10 bases.

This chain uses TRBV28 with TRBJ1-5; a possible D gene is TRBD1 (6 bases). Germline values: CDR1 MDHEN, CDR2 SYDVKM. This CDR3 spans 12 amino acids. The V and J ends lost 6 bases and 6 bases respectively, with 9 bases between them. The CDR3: CASRGTFQPQHF. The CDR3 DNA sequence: TGTGCCAGCAGAGGGACATTTCAGCCCCAGCATTTT.

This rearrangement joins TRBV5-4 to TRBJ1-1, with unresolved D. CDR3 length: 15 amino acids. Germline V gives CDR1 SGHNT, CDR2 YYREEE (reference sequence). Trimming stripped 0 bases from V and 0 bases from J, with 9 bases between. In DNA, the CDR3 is TGTGCCAGCAGCTTGGAAGGGAGAATGAACACTGAAGCTTTCTTT. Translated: CASSLEGRMNTEAFF.

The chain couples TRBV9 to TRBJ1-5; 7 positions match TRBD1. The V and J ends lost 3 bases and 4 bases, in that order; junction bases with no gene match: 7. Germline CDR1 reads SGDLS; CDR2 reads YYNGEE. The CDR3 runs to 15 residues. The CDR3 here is CASSAGLQGNQPQHF. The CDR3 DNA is TGTGCCAGCAGCGCCGGCTTACAGGGGAATCAGCCCCAGCATTTT.

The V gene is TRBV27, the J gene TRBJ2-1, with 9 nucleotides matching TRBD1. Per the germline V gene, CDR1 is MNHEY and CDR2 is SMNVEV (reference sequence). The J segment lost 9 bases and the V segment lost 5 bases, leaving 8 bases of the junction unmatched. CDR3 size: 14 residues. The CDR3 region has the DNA TGTGCCAGCAGTACCGGACAGGGGAGGGTTGAGCAGTTCTTC. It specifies CASSTGQGRVEQFF.

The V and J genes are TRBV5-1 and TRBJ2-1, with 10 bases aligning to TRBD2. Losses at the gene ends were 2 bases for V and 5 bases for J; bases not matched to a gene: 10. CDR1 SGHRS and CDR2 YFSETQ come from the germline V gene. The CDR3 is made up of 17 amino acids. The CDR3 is CASSFRAGGGDNNEQFF. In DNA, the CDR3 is TGCGCCAGCAGCTTCAGAGCGGGAGGGGGGGATAACAATGAGCAGTTCTTC.

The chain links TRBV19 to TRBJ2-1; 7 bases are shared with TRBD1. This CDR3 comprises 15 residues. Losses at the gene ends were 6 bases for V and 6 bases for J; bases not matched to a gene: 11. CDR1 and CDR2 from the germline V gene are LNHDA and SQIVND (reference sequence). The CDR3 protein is CASSRRGQNSNEQFF. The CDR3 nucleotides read TGTGCCAGTAGCAGACGGGGACAGAATAGCAATGAGCAGTTCTTC.

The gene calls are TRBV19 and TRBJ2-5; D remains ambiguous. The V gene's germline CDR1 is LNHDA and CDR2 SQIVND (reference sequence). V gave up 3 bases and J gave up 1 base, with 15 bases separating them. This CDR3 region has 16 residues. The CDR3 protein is CASSMARSAAQETQYF. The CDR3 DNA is TGTGCCAGTAGTATGGCCCGGAGTGCAGCCCAAGAGACCCAGTACTTC.

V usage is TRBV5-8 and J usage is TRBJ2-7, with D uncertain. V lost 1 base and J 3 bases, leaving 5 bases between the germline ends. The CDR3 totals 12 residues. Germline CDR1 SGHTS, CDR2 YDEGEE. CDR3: CASSLLDYEQYF. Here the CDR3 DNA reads TGTGCCAGCAGCTTGTTAGACTACGAGCAGTACTTC. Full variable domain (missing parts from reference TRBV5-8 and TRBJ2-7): EAGVTQSPTHLIKTRGQQATLRCSPISGHTSVYWYQQALGLGLQFLLWYDEGEERNRGNFPPRFSGRQFPNYSSELNVNALELEDSALYLCASSLLDYEQYFGPGTRLTVT.